The 20 T cell receptor beta chains reported below all come from one sample, sequenced in a study of cytomegalovirus exposure and HLA in healthy donors. The PCR made use of 60 Vbeta and 13 Jbeta primers. Assay used: immunoSEQ multiplex PCR; TCRdb lists only in-frame clones, some missing. This listing includes approximately 120,000 clones. What was sequenced was PBMCs. These TCRs come from a man aged 30-40 years in good health and CMV-seronegative.

V usage is TRBV5-4 and J usage is TRBJ1-4, with TRBD1 as a possible D gene (5 bases). CDR3 length equals 14 residues. CDR1 and CDR2 from the germline V gene are SGHNT and YYREEE (reference sequence). The V end was cut by 4 bases, the J end by 4 bases, with 11 bases between. The CDR3, as DNA: TGTGCCAGCAGCCGGGGGGGAAATAATGAAAAACTGTTTTTT. As protein: CASSRGGNNEKLFF.

The chain couples TRBV4-2 to TRBJ2-5; TRBD1 matches 7 bases. The J segment lost 5 bases and the V segment lost 4 bases, leaving 7 bases of the junction unmatched. Germline V CDR1 and CDR2: LGHNA, YNFKEQ. The CDR3 extends over 14 amino acids. CDR3 loop: CASSLDRLGETQYF. The CDR3 nucleotides read TGTGCCAGCAGCCTGGACAGGCTTGGGGAGACCCAGTACTTC.

The rearrangement links TRBV10-3 to TRBJ2-7; maybe TRBD2 (6 bases). The V end was cut by 4 bases, the J end by 4 bases, with 11 bases between. The CDR3 spans 13 residues. Germline lookup yields CDR1 ENHRY and CDR2 SYGVKD. Here the CDR3 DNA reads TGTGCCATCAGTGCTAGCGAGATTTACGAGCAGTACTTC. This gives the protein CAISASEIYEQYF.

CDR3 nucleotide sequence: TGTGCCAGCAGCCGGTCTGGCGGCTACGAGCAGTACTTC. Translation gives CASSRSGGYEQYF. The chain recombines TRBV6-5 with TRBJ2-7; D is unclear. V lost 6 bases, J lost 3 bases, and 12 bases lay in between. The CDR3 covers 13 residues. The germline V gene encodes CDR1 MNHEY and CDR2 SVGAGI.

CDR3 sequence (DNA): TGTGCCAGTAGATCCTCGGGGAGCTTCGATCAGCCCCAGCATTTT. It translates to CASRSSGSFDQPQHF. This chain links TRBV19 with TRBJ1-5; D gene uncertain. Per germline, CDR1 LNHDA and CDR2 SQIVND (reference sequence). The ends were cut back, 6 bases at V and 5 bases at J, with 17 bases in the middle. The CDR3 is made up of 15 amino acids.

The chain employs TRBV7-7 and TRBJ2-5; 8 bases are a match to TRBD1. The CDR3 consists of 15 residues. Per germline, CDR1 SSHAT and CDR2 FNYEAQ (reference sequence). V was pared by 1 base and J by 1 base, with 2 bases of the junction left unmatched. The CDR3, as DNA: TGTGCCAGCAGCTTAGGGACAGGGACCCAAGAGACCCAGTACTTC. Translated, it gives CASSLGTGTQETQYF.

V gene TRBV7-9 combines with J gene TRBJ1-1; D remains ambiguous. Germline V CDR1 and CDR2: SEHNR, FQNEAQ (reference sequence). The CDR3 is 15 residues long. The ends were cut back, 3 bases at V and 1 base at J, with 12 bases in the middle. The CDR3 region has the DNA TGTGCCAGCAGCTTGGGTCAGGATACGAACACTGAAGCTTTCTTT. Protein product: CASSLGQDTNTEAFF.

The genes are TRBV5-4 and TRBJ2-3; 10 bases fit TRBD2. Germline V gives CDR1 SGHNT, CDR2 YYREEE (reference sequence). Trimming removed 4 bases from V and 4 bases from J; junction bases left unmatched: 9. This CDR3 comprises 16 residues. This chain's CDR3 is CASSEGSGRASDTQYF. The DNA for the CDR3 is TGTGCCAGCAGCGAAGGGAGCGGGAGGGCCTCAGATACGCAGTATTTT.

The chain is built from TRBV4-2 and TRBJ1-4; D is possibly TRBD1 (5 bases). Germline V lookup: CDR1 LGHNA, CDR2 YNFKEQ. V lost 3 bases to trimming and J lost 0 bases, with 11 bases between them. The CDR3 consists of 16 residues. In DNA, the CDR3 is TGTGCCAGCAGCCAGTCGGCCAGGGCAACTAATGAAAAACTGTTTTTT. This encodes CASSQSARATNEKLFF.

This rearrangement joins TRBV11-3 to TRBJ2-3; 9 nucleotides align to TRBD1. The germline CDR1 and CDR2 sequences are SGHNT and YENEEA. Losses at the gene ends were 5 bases for V and 7 bases for J; bases not matched to a gene: 7. There are 14 residues in the CDR3. The chain's CDR3 is CASSLRDRDHTQYF. The CDR3 nucleotides are TGTGCCAGCAGCCTCCGGGACAGGGATCATACGCAGTATTTT.

This chain uses TRBV11-2 with TRBJ1-1; a possible D gene is TRBD1 (5 bases). Per the germline V gene, CDR1 is SGHAT and CDR2 is FQNNGV. The CDR3 loop spans 12 amino acids. V was trimmed by 5 bases and J by 14 bases, leaving 18 bases between them. CDR3 in amino acids: CASSLGRGEGFF. The CDR3 nucleotides read TGTGCCAGCAGCCTAGGAAGAGGGGAGGGCTTCTTT.

This chain connects TRBV7-2 to TRBJ1-1, with TRBD1 as a possible D gene (6 bases). Trimming took off 2 bases at V and 1 base at J, with 11 bases between the two ends. The CDR3 sequence is 15 residues long. Germline assignment: CDR1 SGHTA and CDR2 FQGNSA. The CDR3 region is CASSLTPTGNTEAFF. The DNA for the CDR3 is TGTGCCAGCAGCTTAACCCCGACAGGGAACACTGAAGCTTTCTTT.

The chain links TRBV28 to TRBJ2-7, with D possibly being TRBD2 (6 bases). The CDR3 length is 14 residues. From germline, CDR1 is MDHEN and CDR2 SYDVKM. Trimming removed 5 bases from V and 6 bases from J, with 17 bases in between. CDR3 nucleotides: TGTGCCAGCAGTCCCCCGCCGGGGGTGCGCGAGCAGTACTTC. Translating gives CASSPPPGVREQYF.

The chain couples TRBV27 to TRBJ2-5; TRBD2 matches 16 bases. Germline values: CDR1 MNHEY, CDR2 SMNVEV (reference sequence). The CDR3 has 18 amino acids. V shed 4 bases and J 4 bases; nucleotides not matched to a gene: 9. The CDR3 protein is CASSSSGTSGRAGETQYF. CDR3 bases: TGTGCCAGCAGTTCCTCCGGGACTAGCGGGAGGGCCGGAGAGACCCAGTACTTC.

This rearrangement joins TRBV7-8 to TRBJ1-2; 7 positions match TRBD1. V lost 5 bases, J lost 3 bases, and 6 bases stayed unmatched. This CDR3 is built from 14 residues. Germline V gives CDR1 SGHVS, CDR2 FQNEAQ. The CDR3 loop reads CASSATGTDYGYTF. The CDR3, as DNA: TGTGCCAGCAGCGCTACCGGGACAGACTATGGCTACACCTTC.

The chain recombines TRBV12-5 with TRBJ2-2; the D gene is possibly TRBD1 (5 bases). The V gene lost 2 bases and the J gene lost 3 bases, with 13 bases spanning the gap. CDR1 and CDR2 from the germline V gene are LGHNT and FRNRAP. This CDR3 comprises 16 residues. The CDR3: CASGLTHQTDTGELFF. The CDR3 region has the DNA TGTGCTAGTGGTTTGACCCATCAGACAGACACCGGGGAGCTGTTTTTT.

The chain carries TRBV6-5 and TRBJ2-7; a possible D gene is TRBD2 (5 bases). Per germline, CDR1 MNHEY and CDR2 SVGAGI. Trimming stripped 2 bases from V and 3 bases from J, with 8 bases between. CDR3 size: 13 residues. DNA of the CDR3: TGTGCCAGCAGTTACGAGGGATACTACGAGCAGTACTTC. This codes for CASSYEGYYEQYF.

The chain links TRBV7-2 to TRBJ2-7; 7 positions agree with TRBD1. Germline trimming cut 8 bases from V and 2 bases from J; bases unmatched to any gene: 6. Germline CDR1 SGHTA, CDR2 FQGNSA. This CDR3 has 13 amino acids. In DNA form, the CDR3 reads TGTGCCAGCGCCGGGACAGTAACCTACGAGCAGTACTTC. Translation: CASAGTVTYEQYF.

V is TRBV6-5 and J is TRBJ1-5; D might be TRBD1 (6 bases). The CDR3 loop spans 15 amino acids. V was pared by 6 bases and J by 0 bases, with 12 bases between. Germline V gene sequence: CDR1 MNHEY, CDR2 SVGAGI. The CDR3 DNA reads as TGTGCCAGCAGGAGTTACAGGGATAGCAATCAGCCCCAGCATTTT. This sequence encodes CASRSYRDSNQPQHF.

The V call is TRBV5-6, the J call TRBJ2-7; a weak D match, TRBD1 (6 bases). Germline V gene lookup returns CDR1 SGHDT and CDR2 YYEEEE. The CDR3 runs 15 residues. Between the trimmed V and J ends, which lost 4 bases and 3 bases, there was a span of 17 bases. The CDR3 bases are TGTGCCAGCAGCCAGACAGGATACCGACGCTACGAGCAGTACTTC. This codes for CASSQTGYRRYEQYF.